This T cell receptor beta chain was observed in a study of long-term antiretroviral therapy in people with HIV. Study overall: The oldest specimens predate the 2015 immediate-ART recommendation by about a decade. Whole-study findings and limits: The range of CDR3 lengths in HIV repertoires proved narrower than that found in controls. Relative to transplant donor controls, diversity remained lower despite increasing after ART.

Run at survey level, the immunoSEQ assay was version v3.0. The data were produced by immunoSEQ multiplex PCR, yet TCRdb's version contains in-frame clones alone and is incomplete. The sample lists under 45,000 clones; about 94% were seen once. On this clone: Its antigen is undetermined.

Samples held roughly 0.95-11 million cryopreserved PBMC, and DNA extraction followed. CDR3 length: 13 residues. Per germline, CDR1 ENHRY and CDR2 SYGVKD. V was clipped by 10 bases and J by 5 bases; unmatched bases: 7. The V gene is TRBV10-3, the J gene TRBJ2-2; 7 bases fit TRBD1. The origin of this receptor is a man aged 25 to 45 with HIV. The sample here was unsorted PBMCs, taken approximately 9.5 years after starting antiretroviral therapy. The CDR3 sequence is CASKQGSTGELFF. For the CDR3, the DNA is TGTGCCAGTAAACAGGGGTCTACCGGGGAGCTGTTTTTT.